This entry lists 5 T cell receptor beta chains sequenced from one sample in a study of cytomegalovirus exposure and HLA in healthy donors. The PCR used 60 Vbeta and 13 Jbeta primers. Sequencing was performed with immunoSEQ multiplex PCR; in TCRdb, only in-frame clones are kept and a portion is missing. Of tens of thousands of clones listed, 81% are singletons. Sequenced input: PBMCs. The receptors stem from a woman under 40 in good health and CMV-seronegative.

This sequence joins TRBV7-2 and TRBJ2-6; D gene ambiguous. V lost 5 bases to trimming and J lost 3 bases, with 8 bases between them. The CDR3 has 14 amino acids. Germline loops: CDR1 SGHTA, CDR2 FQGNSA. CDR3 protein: CASSPGGGANVLTF. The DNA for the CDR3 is TGTGCCAGCAGCCCTGGCGGTGGGGCCAACGTCCTGACTTTC.

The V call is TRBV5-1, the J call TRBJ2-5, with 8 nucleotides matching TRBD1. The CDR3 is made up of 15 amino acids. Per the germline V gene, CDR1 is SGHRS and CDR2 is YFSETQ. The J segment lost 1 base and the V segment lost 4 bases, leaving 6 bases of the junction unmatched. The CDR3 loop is CASSGGTGLQETQYF. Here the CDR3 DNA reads TGCGCCAGCAGCGGGGGGACAGGCCTCCAAGAGACCCAGTACTTC.

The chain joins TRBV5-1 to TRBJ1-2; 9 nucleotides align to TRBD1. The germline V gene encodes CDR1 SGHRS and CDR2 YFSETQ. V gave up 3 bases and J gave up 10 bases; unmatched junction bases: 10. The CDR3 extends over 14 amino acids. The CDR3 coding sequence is TGCGCCAGCAGCTATCAACAGGGGGCTGGTGTCTACACCTTC. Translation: CASSYQQGAGVYTF.

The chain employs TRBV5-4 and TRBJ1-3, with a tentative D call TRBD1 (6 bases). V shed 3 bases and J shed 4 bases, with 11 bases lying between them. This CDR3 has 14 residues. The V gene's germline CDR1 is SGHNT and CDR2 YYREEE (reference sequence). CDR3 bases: TGTGCCAGCAGCTATGGGGGCATAGGAAACACCATATATTTT. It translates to CASSYGGIGNTIYF.

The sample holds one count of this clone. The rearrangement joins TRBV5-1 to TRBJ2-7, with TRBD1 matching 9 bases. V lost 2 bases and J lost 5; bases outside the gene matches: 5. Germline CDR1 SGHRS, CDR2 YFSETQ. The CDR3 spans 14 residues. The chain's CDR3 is CASSLRDRANEQYF. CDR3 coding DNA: TGCGCCAGCAGCTTACGGGACAGGGCTAACGAGCAGTACTTC.